This T cell receptor beta chain came from a study of regulatory T cells in long-lasting Graves disease. In its sample, this clonotype was seen a few times. Its antigen remains unknown. This CDR3 has 15 amino acids. Germline V gene data show CDR1 as MNHNS and CDR2 as SASEGT. With 2 bases removed from V and 1 base from J, the gap between germline ends came to 9 bases. Study conclusions and caveats: Those with persistent disease had in common more public clonotypes (2,741) than new patients (roughly 970).

Researchers made TCR beta libraries by using iRepertoire HTBI primers and running Arm-PCR on CDR3 regions. TCRdb independently ran MiXCR on the multiplex PCR reads; one entry per CDR3 protein. The repertoire has a few hundred thousand distinct CDR3 sequences, about 17% of them found once; the top ten carry around 20%. Time point of the sample: newly diagnosed GD, antithyroid drugs for less than 3 months. The TCR library was made from RNA that had been extracted from PBMCs in TRIzol. This sample also appeared in a second study, on T cells in Graves' hyperthyroidism and ophthalmopathy. From that report: For Graves' hyperthyroidism to be stable, ophthalmopathy could not progress within 18 months. Uncontrolled infection, other autoimmune disease, pregnancy or lactation disqualified patients from enrolment. TCR CDR3 regions were first amplified by RT-PCR with HTBI primers.

The V and J genes are TRBV6-1 and TRBJ1-5, with a weak D call TRBD1 (5 bases). The sample in question was peripheral blood mononuclear cells (PBMCs), obtained at new diagnosis, from a patient treated with antithyroid drugs. This receptor was obtained from a woman younger than 35 with Graves disease. For the CDR3, the DNA is TGTGCCAGCAGTGAACAAGGGGTAAGCAATCAGCCCCAGCATTTT. Translated, it gives CASSEQGVSNQPQHF.